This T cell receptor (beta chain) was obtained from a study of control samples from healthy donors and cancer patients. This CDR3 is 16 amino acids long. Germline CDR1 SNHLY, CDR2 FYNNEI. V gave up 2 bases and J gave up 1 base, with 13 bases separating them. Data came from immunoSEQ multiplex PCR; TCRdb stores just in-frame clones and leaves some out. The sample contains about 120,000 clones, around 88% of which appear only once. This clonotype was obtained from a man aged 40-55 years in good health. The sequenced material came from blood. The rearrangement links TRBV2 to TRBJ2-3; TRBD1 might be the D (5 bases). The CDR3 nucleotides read TGTGCCAGCAGTGAATGGGATCCCAGGGGCACAGATACGCAGTATTTT. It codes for CASSEWDPRGTDTQYF.